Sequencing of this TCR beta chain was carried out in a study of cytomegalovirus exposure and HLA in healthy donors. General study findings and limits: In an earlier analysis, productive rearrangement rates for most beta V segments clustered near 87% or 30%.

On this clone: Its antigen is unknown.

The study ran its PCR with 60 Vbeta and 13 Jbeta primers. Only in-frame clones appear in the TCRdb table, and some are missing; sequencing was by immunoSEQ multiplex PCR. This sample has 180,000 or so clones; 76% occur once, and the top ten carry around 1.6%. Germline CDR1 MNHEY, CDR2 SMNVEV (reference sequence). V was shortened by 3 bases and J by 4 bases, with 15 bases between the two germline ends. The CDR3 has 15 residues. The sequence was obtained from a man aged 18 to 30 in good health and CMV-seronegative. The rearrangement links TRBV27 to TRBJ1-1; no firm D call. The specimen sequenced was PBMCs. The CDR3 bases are TGTGCCAGCAGTTTGGGCGCCGGGATGAGCACTGAAGCTTTCTTT. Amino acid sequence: CASSLGAGMSTEAFF.